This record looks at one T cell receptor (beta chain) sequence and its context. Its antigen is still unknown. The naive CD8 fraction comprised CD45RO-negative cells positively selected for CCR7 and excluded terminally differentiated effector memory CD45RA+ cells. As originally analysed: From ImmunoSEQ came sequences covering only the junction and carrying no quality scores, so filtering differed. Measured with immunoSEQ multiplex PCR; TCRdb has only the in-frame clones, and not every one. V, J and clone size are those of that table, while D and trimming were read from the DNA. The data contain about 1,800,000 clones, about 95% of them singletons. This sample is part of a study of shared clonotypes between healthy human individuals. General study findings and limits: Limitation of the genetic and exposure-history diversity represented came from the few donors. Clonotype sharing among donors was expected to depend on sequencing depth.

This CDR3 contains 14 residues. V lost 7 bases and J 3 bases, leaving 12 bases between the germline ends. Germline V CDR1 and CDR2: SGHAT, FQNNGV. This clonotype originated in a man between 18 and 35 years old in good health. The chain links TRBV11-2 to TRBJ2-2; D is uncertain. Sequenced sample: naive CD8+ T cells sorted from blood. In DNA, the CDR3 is TGTGCCAGCACCTTTGGGATTTACACCGGGGAGCTGTTTTTT. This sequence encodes CASTFGIYTGELFF.